This T cell receptor beta chain was retrieved from a study of blood T cell repertoires in COVID-19. Study in general: Spain, Italy and the United States supplied samples that represented acute and convalescent COVID-19.

Authors' data handling: Amplification of reference gene primers provided the estimated nucleated cell counts. Profiled with immunoSEQ multiplex PCR; TCRdb holds only in-frame clones, not every one. V, J and clone size derive from that table, while D and trimming were established from the DNA sequence. Among approximately 470,000 clones listed, about 90% were seen once. The TCR sequence derives from a woman aged 18-35 years who had recovered from COVID-19. Sequenced material: PBMCs or T cells enriched from blood (not recorded which).

The CDR3 DNA is TGTGCCAGCAGCTCCAACAGGTGGAGCAATCAGCCCCAGCATTTT. Its protein product is CASSSNRWSNQPQHF. This sequence joins TRBV7-2 and TRBJ1-5; the D gene is possibly TRBD1 (5 bases). Germline lookup yields CDR1 SGHTA and CDR2 FQGNSA. The CDR3 contains 15 residues. The V end lost 4 bases, the J end lost 1 base, and 11 bases lay between the germline ends.